The rows below give T cell receptor beta chains drawn from one sample of a study of T-cell memory formation after mild COVID-19. TCRdb processed the 5' RACE reads anew with MiXCR; each CDR3 protein has one entry. Here the sample spans hundreds of thousands of distinct CDR3 sequences, roughly a quarter being singletons. Sequencing was performed on PBMCs or a T cell subset sorted from them (not recorded which). These receptors all stem from an adult woman who had mild COVID-19 (a few samples of this study predate the infection). Cell type and time point are not known. CDR3s include the opening cysteine and the closing phenylalanine or tryptophan. Each record gives: D gene, V gene, clone size, J gene, CDR3 DNA, CDR3 protein. D genes are given only for firm matches. A row's size may be missing; if present it is once, few, many or a size class.

NA,TRBV5-5,few,TRBJ2-7,TGTGCCAGCAGCTTGTGGGAAAGCTACGAGCAGTACTTC,CASSLWESYEQYF
TRBD1,TRBV6-5,few,TRBJ2-4,TGTGCCAGCACTTTACAGGGGGCCAAAAACATTCAGTACTTC,CASTLQGAKNIQYF
TRBD1,TRBV7-2,NA,TRBJ2-2,TGTGCCAGCAGCTTAGTAGGGGGCGCGAACACCGGGGAGCTGTTTTTT,CASSLVGGANTGELFF
NA,TRBV28,few,TRBJ1-5,TGTGCCAGCACCCCAGGGAATCAGCCCCAGCATTTT,CASTPGNQPQHF
NA,TRBV7-2,once,TRBJ2-1,TGTGCCAGCCGTCAGGGACTGGAGGGGAATGAGCAGTTCTTC,CASRQGLEGNEQFF
TRBD2,TRBV19,few,TRBJ2-2,TGTGCCAGTATCCGGACGGGAGGAAACACCGGGGAGCTGTTTTTT,CASIRTGGNTGELFF
NA,TRBV24-1,NA,TRBJ1-2,TGTGCCACCAGTGAAGGACTTGGTGGCTACACCTTC,CATSEGLGGYTF
NA,TRBV5-1,few,TRBJ1-2,TGCGCCAGCGGGCCGGCTACAGGACCTAACTATGGCTACACCTTC,CASGPATGPNYGYTF
NA,TRBV11-2,NA,TRBJ2-7,TGTGCCAGCAGCTTAGTAACAGACGAGCAGTACTTC,CASSLVTDEQYF
TRBD2,TRBV12-3/TRBV12-4,NA,TRBJ2-5,TGTGCCAGCAAAACTAGCGGGGGACAAGAGACCCAGTACTTC,CASKTSGGQETQYF
NA,TRBV18,few,TRBJ2-7,TGTGCCAGCTCACCCGGAGGGGACGAGCAGTACTTC,CASSPGGDEQYF
TRBD2,TRBV20-1,few,TRBJ2-5,TGCAGTGCTAGAGATGGTGGGCTAGCGGGAGGAGAGACCCAGTACTTC,CSARDGGLAGGETQYF
NA,TRBV2,NA,TRBJ1-6,TGTGCCAGCCGGGGGGAGGATAATTCACCCCTCCACTTT,CASRGEDNSPLHF
NA,TRBV7-9,many,TRBJ1-1,TGTGCCAGCAGCTTCCTACCAGTCATGAACACTGAAGCTTTCTTT,CASSFLPVMNTEAFF
NA,TRBV12-3/TRBV12-4,few,TRBJ1-2,TGTGCCAGCAGTTTATCCAGGGTCCATGGCTACACCTTC,CASSLSRVHGYTF
NA,TRBV7-9,NA,TRBJ1-2,TGTGCCAGCAGCTTAGTAGAACCTTATGGCTACACCTTC,CASSLVEPYGYTF
TRBD1,TRBV6-2/TRBV6-3,NA,TRBJ1-1,TGTGCCAGCAGACGGGACAGCATGAACACTGAAGCTTTCTTT,CASRRDSMNTEAFF
NA,TRBV18,many,TRBJ2-1,TGTGCCAGCTCACCACCCGGGCGAAGCTCCTACAATGAGCAGTTCTTC,CASSPPGRSSYNEQFF
TRBD2,TRBV18,NA,TRBJ2-3,TGTGCCAGCCACGGGACTAGCGACACAGATACGCAGTATTTT,CASHGTSDTDTQYF
NA,TRBV6-1,NA,TRBJ1-1,TGTGCCAGCAGTGGAGAGATGAACACTGAAGCTTTCTTT,CASSGEMNTEAFF
TRBD1,TRBV12-3/TRBV12-4,NA,TRBJ2-2,TGTGCCAGCAGTACCACAGGGGTTACCGACACCGGGGAGCTGTTTTTT,CASSTTGVTDTGELFF
NA,TRBV12-3/TRBV12-4,few,TRBJ2-1,TGTGCCAGCAGTTGGTCTAGGGATGAGCAGTTCTTC,CASSWSRDEQFF
TRBD2,TRBV5-1,NA,TRBJ2-1,TGCGCCAGCAGCAAGACTAGCGGGGCAGGCAATGAGCAGTTCTTC,CASSKTSGAGNEQFF
NA,TRBV20-1,NA,TRBJ2-5,TGCAGTGCAACCGGGACTGTTAGGGAGACCCAGTACTTC,CSATGTVRETQYF
TRBD1,TRBV7-9,NA,TRBJ1-2,TGTGCCAGCAGCCCTAGTAGGCGGACAGGGGACGGCTACACCTTC,CASSPSRRTGDGYTF
NA,TRBV7-9,medium-sized,TRBJ2-3,TGTGCCAGCAGCCCTAGGACAGCTGCCGGGCGGACTACCCCAGATACGCAGTATTTT,CASSPRTAAGRTTPDTQYF
TRBD1,TRBV6-5,once,TRBJ2-6,TGTGCCAGCAGTTACCTAGCAGGATCGACAGGGAACCTATGGGGGGCCAACGTCCTGACTTTC,CASSYLAGSTGNLWGANVLTF
NA,TRBV12-5,NA,TRBJ1-1,TGTGCTAGTGGCCGGCAGGTAGTTACTGAAGCTTTCTTT,CASGRQVVTEAFF
NA,TRBV12-3/TRBV12-4,few,TRBJ2-5,TGTGCCAGCAGTCCCAGGGCTAGGGGTAGGTTCCAAGAGACCCAGTACTTC,CASSPRARGRFQETQYF
TRBD1,TRBV30,NA,TRBJ1-5,TGTGCCTGGGACAGGGGGCGCGATCAGCCCCAGCATTTT,CAWDRGRDQPQHF
TRBD2,TRBV4-3,few,TRBJ2-3,TGCGCCAGTAGCTTAGCTGCCGCGGGAGGTACAGATACGCAGTATTTT,CASSLAAAGGTDTQYF
TRBD2,TRBV24-1,few,TRBJ2-3,TGTGCCACCAGTGATCCACTAGCGATGGGGACAGATACGCAGTATTTT,CATSDPLAMGTDTQYF
TRBD2,TRBV5-6,few,TRBJ2-5,TGTGCCAGCAGCTTAGGGCCCCCTACTAGCGGGGGGTCAGAGACCCAGTACTTC,CASSLGPPTSGGSETQYF
NA,TRBV29-1,NA,TRBJ1-1,TGCAGCGCCAAAGGACGGGTCACTGAAGCTTTCTTT,CSAKGRVTEAFF
NA,TRBV4-2,few,TRBJ2-7,TGTGCCAGCAGCCAAGGAGACTGGTACGAGCAGTACTTC,CASSQGDWYEQYF
NA,TRBV7-6,few,TRBJ1-4,TGTGCCAGCAGCACCCTTGGTGAAAAACTGTTTTTT,CASSTLGEKLFF
NA,TRBV12-3/TRBV12-4,few,TRBJ1-2,TGTGCCAGCAGGGGGCAGGGGTTGGAAGGCTACACCTTC,CASRGQGLEGYTF
NA,TRBV5-1,NA,TRBJ1-1,TGCGCCAGCCAGTCGGGGGGAAACACTGAAGCTTTCTTT,CASQSGGNTEAFF
TRBD2,TRBV20-1,NA,TRBJ2-5,TGCAGTGCTAGAGATGGCCTTCTAGCGGTACAAGAGACCCAGTACTTC,CSARDGLLAVQETQYF
NA,TRBV7-9,NA,TRBJ2-7,TGTGCCAGCAGCTTATCCTCATTCAAGGGGTACGAGCAGTACTTC,CASSLSSFKGYEQYF
TRBD1,TRBV7-3,NA,TRBJ1-6,TGTGCCAGCAGCTTAAGGAACGGGGACAAGCGAGGGCAGGGGGTATATTCACCCCTCCACTTT,CASSLRNGDKRGQGVYSPLHF
TRBD2,TRBV7-2,NA,TRBJ2-1,TGTGCCAGCTCCCAATGGGGGGAGGGCTGGAATGAGCAGTTCTTC,CASSQWGEGWNEQFF
NA,TRBV5-1,NA,TRBJ2-2,TGCGCCAGCAGCCCCTGGGACGTTTCCGGGGAGCTGTTTTTT,CASSPWDVSGELFF
NA,TRBV2,few,TRBJ1-1,TGTGCCAGCGAGGGAGTGAATGGAGCTTTCTTT,CASEGVNGAFF
TRBD1,TRBV7-3,NA,TRBJ2-1,TGTGCCAGCAGCCCCGGGACAGGGGACAACAATGAGCAGTTCTTC,CASSPGTGDNNEQFF